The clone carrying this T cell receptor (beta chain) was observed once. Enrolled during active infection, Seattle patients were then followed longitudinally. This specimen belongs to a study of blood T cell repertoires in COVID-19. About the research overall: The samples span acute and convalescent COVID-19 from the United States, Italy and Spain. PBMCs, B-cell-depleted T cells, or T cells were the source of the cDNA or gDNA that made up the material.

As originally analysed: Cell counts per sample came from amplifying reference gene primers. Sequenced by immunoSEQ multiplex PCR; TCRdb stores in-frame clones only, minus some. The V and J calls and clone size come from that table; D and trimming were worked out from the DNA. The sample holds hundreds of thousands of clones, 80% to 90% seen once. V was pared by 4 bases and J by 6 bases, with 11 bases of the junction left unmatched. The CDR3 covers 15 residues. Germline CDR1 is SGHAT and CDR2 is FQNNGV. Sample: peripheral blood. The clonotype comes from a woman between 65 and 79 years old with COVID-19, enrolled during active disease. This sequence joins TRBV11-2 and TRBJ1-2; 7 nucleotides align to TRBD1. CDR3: CASSSPSTGKNGYTF. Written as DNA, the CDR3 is TGTGCCAGCAGCTCGCCCTCGACAGGGAAAAATGGCTACACCTTC.